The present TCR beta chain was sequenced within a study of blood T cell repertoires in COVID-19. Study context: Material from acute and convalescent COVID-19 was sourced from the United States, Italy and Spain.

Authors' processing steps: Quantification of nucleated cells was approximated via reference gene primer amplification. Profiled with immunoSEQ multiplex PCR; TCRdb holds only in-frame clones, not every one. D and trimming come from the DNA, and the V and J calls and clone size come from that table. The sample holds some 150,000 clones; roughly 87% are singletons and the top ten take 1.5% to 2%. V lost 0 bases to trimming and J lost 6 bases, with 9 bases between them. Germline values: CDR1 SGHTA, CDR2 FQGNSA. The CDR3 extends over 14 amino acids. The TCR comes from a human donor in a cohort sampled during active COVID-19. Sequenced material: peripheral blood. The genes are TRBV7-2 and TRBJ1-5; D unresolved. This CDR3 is CASSLASGSQPQHF. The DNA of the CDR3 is TGTGCCAGCAGCTTAGCTTCAGGATCTCAGCCCCAGCATTTT.